This TCR beta chain is from a study of blood T cell repertoires in COVID-19. In the study's own analysis: Researchers report that nucleated cell counts were estimated from reference gene primer amplification. Clones were read by immunoSEQ multiplex PCR, and TCRdb kept only the in-frame ones, dropping some. For V, J and clone size, that table is used; D and trimming come from the DNA. This sample has 100,000 or so clones, with roughly four fifths found just once. Trimming shortened V by 0 bases and J by 8 bases, and 12 bases separated the two germline ends. The CDR3 is 14 amino acids. The germline CDR1 and CDR2 sequences are LGHNA and YSLEER.

Sequencing used peripheral blood. This chain connects TRBV4-3 to TRBJ2-3; perhaps TRBD1 as D (5 bases). This receptor was identified in a woman aged 70-85 years with acute or convalescent COVID-19. The CDR3 DNA reads as TGCGCCAGCAGCCAAGATAGCAGGGAAGGTACGCAGTATTTT. It encodes CASSQDSREGTQYF.